This T cell receptor beta chain was identified in a study of cytomegalovirus exposure and HLA in healthy donors. Study background: The roughly 130 validation repertoires used the same platform as the 666 first-cohort repertoires, a later analysis reported. Overall study results and limits: Published work reported that the classifier diagnosed cytomegalovirus status with high specificity and sensitivity. It was around 160 TCR beta chains that were listed as cytomegalovirus-associated. Three of the chains that were CMV-associated were confirmed in vitro to be specific for CMV antigens.

The V and J ends lost 4 bases and 5 bases, in that order; junction bases with no gene match: 2. This CDR3 spans 13 amino acids. Germline CDR1 and CDR2: MNHNS and SASEGT. This clone occurred a few times. Its antigen is undetermined. Produced via immunoSEQ multiplex PCR; TCRdb's table is partial and in-frame only. The sample yields under 65,000 clones, roughly 89% seen once. This chain uses TRBV6-1 with TRBJ2-3, with 8 bases lining up with TRBD1. The sample consisted of PBMCs. This sequence was found in a woman in her late teens or twenties in good health and CMV-seropositive. Here the CDR3 reads CASSVDRGDTQYF. Written as DNA, the CDR3 is TGTGCCAGCAGTGTCGACAGGGGAGATACGCAGTATTTT.